This T cell receptor beta chain was captured by sequencing in a study of tumor-infiltrating lymphocytes in localized non-small cell lung cancer. The study, taken as a whole, reports: Higher tumor T cell infiltration than in uninvolved lung was supported by TCRbeta sequencing. IM1 and IM2 tumors showed no difference in T-cell fraction. Only some patients had TCR sequencing, depending on available tissue. Tumor T-cell fraction was not associated with recurrence-free survival.

Comment on this clone: Its antigen is currently unknown.

This table comes from immunoSEQ multiplex PCR, and its TCRdb copy is limited to in-frame clones, with some not included. The table shows about 9,500 clones, with around 72% occurring only once. The sequence came from a human donor with non-small cell lung cancer. Material: lung tumor tissue.

CDR3 loop: CATSTVNPGNTIYF. DNA for the CDR3: TGTGCCACCAGCACCGTTAATCCTGGAAACACCATATATTTT. This chain links TRBV15 with TRBJ1-3; D remains ambiguous. Germline CDR1 and CDR2: LNHNV and YYDKDF (reference sequence). The germline V and J ends were trimmed by 4 bases and 2 bases, with 9 bases remaining between them. This CDR3 contains 14 residues.